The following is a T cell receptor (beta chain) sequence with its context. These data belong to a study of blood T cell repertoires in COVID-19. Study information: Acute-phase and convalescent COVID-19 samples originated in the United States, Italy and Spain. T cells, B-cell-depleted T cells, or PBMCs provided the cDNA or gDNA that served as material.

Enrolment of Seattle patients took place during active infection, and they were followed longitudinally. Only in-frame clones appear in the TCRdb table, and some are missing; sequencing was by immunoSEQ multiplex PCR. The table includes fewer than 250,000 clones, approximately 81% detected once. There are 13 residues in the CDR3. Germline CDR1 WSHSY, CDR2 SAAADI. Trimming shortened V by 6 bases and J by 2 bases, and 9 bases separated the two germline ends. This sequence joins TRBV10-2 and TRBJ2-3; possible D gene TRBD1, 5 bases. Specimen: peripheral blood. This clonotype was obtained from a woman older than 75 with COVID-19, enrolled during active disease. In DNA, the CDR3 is TGCGCCAGCAGCAGACAGACCACAGATACGCAGTATTTT. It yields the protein CASSRQTTDTQYF.